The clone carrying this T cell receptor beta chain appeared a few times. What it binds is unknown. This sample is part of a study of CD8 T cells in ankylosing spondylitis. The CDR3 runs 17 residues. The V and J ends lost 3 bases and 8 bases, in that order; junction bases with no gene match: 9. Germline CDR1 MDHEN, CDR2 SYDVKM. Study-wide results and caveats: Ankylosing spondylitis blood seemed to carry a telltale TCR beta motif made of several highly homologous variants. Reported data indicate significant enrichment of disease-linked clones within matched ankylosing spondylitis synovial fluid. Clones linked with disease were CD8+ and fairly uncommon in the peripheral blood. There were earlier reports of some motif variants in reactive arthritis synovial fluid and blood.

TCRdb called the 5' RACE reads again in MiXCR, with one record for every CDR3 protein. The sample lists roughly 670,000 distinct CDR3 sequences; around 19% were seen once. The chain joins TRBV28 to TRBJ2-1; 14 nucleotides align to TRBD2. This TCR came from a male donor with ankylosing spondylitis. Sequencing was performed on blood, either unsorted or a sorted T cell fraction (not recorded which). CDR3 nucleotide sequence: TGTGCCAGCAGTTTGGGGGGACTAGCGGGAGAAGGGTATGAGCAGTTCTTC. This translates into CASSLGGLAGEGYEQFF.